This TCR beta chain was sequenced in a study of shared clonotypes between healthy human individuals. Whole-study context: The cohort had two women and three men, ages 18 to 49. Study observations and caveats: The study found about 5% of naive CD4 clonotypes shared across a few donors. Relative to clonotypes present in all four donors, those not shared had lower generation probabilities. Researchers sampled blood only, noting tissue repertoires likely differ.

V was trimmed by 5 bases and J by 4 bases, leaving 14 bases between them. Germline loops: CDR1 SEHNR, CDR2 FQNEAQ (reference sequence). The CDR3 is made up of 14 amino acids. Measured with immunoSEQ multiplex PCR; TCRdb has only the in-frame clones, and not every one. This repertoire shows 2 million to 3 million clones, 93% found once; its top ten account for more than 0.35%. Comments on this clone: The antigen is unknown.

Sequenced sample: naive CD4+ T cells from PBMCs. Subset specified: CD45RA+ positively selected. The chain employs TRBV7-9 and TRBJ1-2; no clear D. The clonotype comes from a man aged 18 to 30 in good health. Some clones in this sample may be carry-over from other donors' samples. The CDR3 DNA sequence: TGTGCCAGCAGCCAACCCCCAGGTAGCTATGGCTACACCTTC. It translates to CASSQPPGSYGYTF.